The 22 T cell receptor beta chains below all came from one sample that was sequenced in a study of blood T cell repertoires in COVID-19. The method was immunoSEQ multiplex PCR; TCRdb's version includes in-frame clones alone and lacks a portion of them. The repertoire has roughly 500,000 clones, 80% to 90% of them found once; the top ten carry over 0.7%. Sequencing was carried out using peripheral blood. These TCRs come from a man between 18 and 35 years old with COVID-19, enrolled during active disease.

This chain joins TRBV25-1 and TRBJ1-1; D remains ambiguous. This CDR3 has 12 amino acids. V lost 0 bases and J 7 bases, leaving 6 bases between the germline ends. Germline CDR1 MGHDK, CDR2 SYGVNS. Written as DNA, the CDR3 is TGTGCCAGCAGTGAATATGAGGATGAAGCTTTCTTT. It specifies CASSEYEDEAFF. Variable domain in full (rest from reference TRBV25-1 and TRBJ1-1): EADIYQTPRYLVIGTGKKITLECSQTMGHDKMYWYQQDPGMELHLIHYSYGVNSTEKGDLSSESTVSRIRTEHFPLTLESARPSHTSQYLCASSEYEDEAFFGQGTRLTVV.

The V call is TRBV19, the J call TRBJ1-2, with 12 bases that match TRBD1. CDR1 and CDR2 (germline): LNHDA, SQIVND (reference sequence). This CDR3 spans 13 amino acids. The CDR3, as DNA: TGTGCTACGGGACAGGGGGCGAGTTATGGCTACACCTTC. Its protein is CATGQGASYGYTF.

The rearrangement joins TRBV30 to TRBJ2-1; 11 nucleotides agree with TRBD1. This CDR3 spans 14 amino acids. The germline CDR1 and CDR2 sequences are GTSNPN and SVGIG (reference sequence). The V gene end was trimmed by 4 bases and the J gene end by 7 bases; junction bases not matched to a gene: 6. CDR3 sequence: CAWKGTGGINEQFF. CDR3 in DNA: TGTGCCTGGAAGGGGACAGGGGGTATTAATGAGCAGTTCTTC.

Turning to this clone: Other DNA sequences of this sample code for an identical CDR3. The chain uses TRBV29-1 and TRBJ1-1; no definite D call. V shed 2 bases and J shed 5 bases, with 6 bases lying between them. From germline, CDR1 is SQVTM and CDR2 ANQGSEA. This CDR3 contains 11 residues. CDR3 nucleotides: TGCAGCGTTGAATCTAGTACTGAAGCTTTCTTT. Translation: CSVESSTEAFF.

The genes are TRBV11-3 and TRBJ1-5; weak D call: TRBD1 (6 bases). CDR3 length: 16 residues. V lost 3 bases and J lost 4, with 16 bases in between. Germline assignment: CDR1 SGHNT and CDR2 YENEEA. In DNA form, the CDR3 reads TGTGCCAGCAGCTTTGTGAGGGGGTTGACTAATCAGCCCCAGCATTTT. Its protein product is CASSFVRGLTNQPQHF.

This chain links TRBV13 with TRBJ2-4, with D tentatively TRBD1 (5 bases). In germline, CDR1 is PRHDT, CDR2 FYEKMQ (reference sequence). The V gene lost 3 bases and the J gene lost 9 bases, with 15 bases spanning the gap. CDR3 size: 14 residues. As DNA, the CDR3 is TGTGCCAGCAGCTTGGTTAACGACAGAGCCATTCAGTACTTC. Its translation is CASSLVNDRAIQYF.

This chain uses TRBV11-2 with TRBJ2-1; D may be TRBD1 (5 bases). Germline CDR1 and CDR2: SGHAT and FQNNGV. The CDR3 runs to 15 residues. Between the trimmed V and J ends, which lost 1 base and 10 bases, there was a span of 17 bases. The CDR3 sequence is CASSLGRTKEKEQFF. The DNA of the CDR3 is TGTGCCAGCAGCTTAGGCAGGACAAAAGAAAAGGAGCAGTTCTTC. Supplemented by reference TRBV11-2 and TRBJ2-1, the full variable domain reads EAGVAQSPRYKIIEKRQSVAFWCNPISGHATLYWYQQILGQGPKLLIQFQNNGVVDDSQLPKDRFSAERLKGVDSTLKIQPAKLEDSAVYLCASSLGRTKEKEQFFGPGTRLTVL.

The chain joins TRBV18 to TRBJ1-1; 11 nucleotides align to TRBD1. The length of the CDR3 is 17 residues. J gave up 1 base and V 6 bases, and 10 bases lay outside the gene matches. Germline CDR1 and CDR2: KGHSH and LQKENI. The CDR3 loop reads CASSPKGTGGRNTEAFF. The CDR3 nucleotides read TGTGCCAGCTCGCCGAAAGGGACAGGGGGGAGGAACACTGAAGCTTTCTTT. The entire variable domain, with the rest obtained from reference TRBV18 and TRBJ1-1, is as follows: NAGVMQNPRHLVRRRGQEARLRCSPMKGHSHVYWYRQLPEEGLKFMVYLQKENIIDESGMPKERFSAEFPKEGPSILRIQQVVRGDSAAYFCASSPKGTGGRNTEAFFGQGTRLTVV.

The CDR3 nucleotides read TGTGCCAGCAGCAAAGGAGGGACTAGCGGAGACACAGATACGCAGTATTTT. It codes for CASSKGGTSGDTDTQYF. The chain joins TRBV21-1 to TRBJ2-3; the tabulated D call, TRBD2, remains unverified against the DNA. TRBV21-1 is a pseudogene. This CDR3 is 17 amino acids long.

The rearrangement uses TRBV7-2 and TRBJ2-6; D might be TRBD1 (6 bases). The germline V gene encodes CDR1 SGHTA and CDR2 FQGNSA. Trimming took 6 bases from V and 0 from J, leaving 12 bases between them. The CDR3 extends over 16 amino acids. This CDR3 reads CASSRRQVSGANVLTF. CDR3 coding DNA: TGTGCCAGCAGTCGCAGACAGGTCTCTGGGGCCAACGTCCTGACTTTC.

CDR3: CASSSLGSQETQYF. The CDR3 DNA reads TGTGCCAGCAGTTCCCTCGGGTCCCAAGAGACCCAGTACTTC. This chain uses TRBV27 with TRBJ2-5; D is undetermined. V was shortened by 4 bases and J by 1 base, with 10 bases between the two germline ends. CDR3 length equals 14 residues. CDR1 and CDR2 (germline): MNHEY, SMNVEV (reference sequence).

J is TRBJ1-2 and V is TRBV2, with 7 bases that match TRBD1. The CDR3 extends over 15 amino acids. In germline, CDR1 is SNHLY, CDR2 FYNNEI. The V segment lost 4 bases and the J segment 4 bases; nucleotides outside the gene matches: 9. CDR3 DNA: TGTGCCAGCAGTGGAGGGACAGTTAATCCCTATGGCTACACCTTC. Protein: CASSGGTVNPYGYTF. The full variable domain, completed using reference TRBV2 and TRBJ1-2, is EPEVTQTPSHQVTQMGQEVILRCVPISNHLYFYWYRQILGQKVEFLVSFYNNEISEKSEIFDDQFSVERPDGSNFTLKIRSTKLEDSAMYFCASSGGTVNPYGYTFGSGTRLTVV.

The CDR3 DNA is TGTGCCAGCAAGGGGACAGGGGGTTCGGAAAAACTGTTTTTT. Residues: CASKGTGGSEKLFF. V gene TRBV2 combines with J gene TRBJ1-4; 11 bases fit TRBD1. Losses at the gene ends were 7 bases for V and 8 bases for J; bases not matched to a gene: 6. The germline V gene encodes CDR1 SNHLY and CDR2 FYNNEI. CDR3 size: 14 residues.

This clone appeared a single time. CDR3 coding DNA: TGTGCCAGCAGCGCAACGAGCTCTTACTCCCAAGAGACCCAGTACTTC. This gives the protein CASSATSSYSQETQYF. V is TRBV5-4 and J is TRBJ2-5; the D is unclear. V was trimmed by 4 bases and J by 1 base, leaving 17 bases between them. The CDR3 contains 16 residues. CDR1 SGHNT and CDR2 YYREEE come from the germline V gene (reference sequence). Supplemented by reference TRBV5-4 and TRBJ2-5, the full variable domain reads ETGVTQSPTHLIKTRGQQVTLRCSSQSGHNTVSWYQQALGQGPQFIFQYYREEENGRGNFPPRFSGLQFPNYSSELNVNALELDDSALYLCASSATSSYSQETQYFGPGTRLLVL.

The chain joins TRBV19 to TRBJ1-1; D uncertain. V lost 7 bases, J lost 1 base, and 13 bases lay in between. From germline, CDR1 is LNHDA and CDR2 SQIVND (reference sequence). The CDR3 runs to 14 residues. CDR3 coding DNA: TGTGCCAGTAACGAGGGCCTCAGGAACACTGAAGCTTTCTTT. Its protein product is CASNEGLRNTEAFF. The full variable domain, completed using reference TRBV19 and TRBJ1-1, is DGGITQSPKYLFRKEGQNVTLSCEQNLNHDAMYWYRQDPGQGLRLIYYSQIVNDFQKGDIAEGYSVSREKKESFPLTVTSAQKNPTAFYLCASNEGLRNTEAFFGQGTRLTVV.

The chain joins TRBV7-3 to TRBJ2-2; 7 positions agree with TRBD1. CDR3 length: 14 residues. The germline V gene has CDR1 SGHTA and CDR2 FQGTGA. Unmatched junction bases numbered 6, after V lost 4 bases and J lost 7 bases. CDR3 nucleotides: TGTGCCAGCAGCTATCTAGGGGGCGACGGGGAGCTGTTTTTT. As protein: CASSYLGGDGELFF.

The chain uses TRBV7-9 and TRBJ1-2; 8 nucleotides agree with TRBD1. The CDR3 loop spans 14 amino acids. In germline, CDR1 is SEHNR, CDR2 FQNEAQ (reference sequence). With 5 bases clipped from V and 8 bases from J, the junction kept 10 bases outside the gene matches. The CDR3 loop reads CASSMDRVGVGYTF. In nucleotides, the CDR3 is TGTGCCAGCAGCATGGACAGGGTTGGAGTAGGCTACACCTTC.

The chain couples TRBV30 to TRBJ2-5; maybe TRBD1 (5 bases). V dropped 0 bases and J dropped 4 bases, with 9 bases sitting between them. CDR1 is GTSNPN, CDR2 SVGIG, per germline (reference sequence). The CDR3 sequence is 13 residues long. DNA of the CDR3: TGTGCCTGGAGTGTATATGGGGCAGAGACCCAGTACTTC. This translates into CAWSVYGAETQYF. Filled out from reference TRBV30 and TRBJ2-5, the complete variable domain reads SQTIHQWPATLVQPVGSPLSLECTVEGTSNPNLYWYRQAAGRGLQLLFYSVGIGQISSEVPQNLSASRPQDRQFILSSKKLLLSDSGFYLCAWSVYGAETQYFGPGTRLLVL.

The V gene is TRBV11-2, the J gene TRBJ2-2, with a weak D call TRBD1 (6 bases). CDR3 size: 17 residues. Germline assignment: CDR1 SGHAT and CDR2 FQNNGV. V was cut by 4 bases and J by 0 bases, with 15 bases left in between. As DNA, the CDR3 is TGTGCCAGCAGCTCGAATGGGGCAGGGGCGAACACCGGGGAGCTGTTTTTT. Its protein product is CASSSNGAGANTGELFF.

The J gene is TRBJ2-1, the V gene TRBV5-1; D is unclear. The ends were cut back, 2 bases at V and 0 bases at J, with 12 bases in the middle. CDR3 size: 16 residues. Germline CDR1 SGHRS, CDR2 YFSETQ. In nucleotides, the CDR3 is TGCGCCAGCAGCTTTACTTCGGGTAGCTCCTACAATGAGCAGTTCTTC. Protein sequence: CASSFTSGSSYNEQFF.

V gene TRBV30 combines with J gene TRBJ2-3, with D maybe TRBD2 (6 bases). The V gene's germline CDR1 is GTSNPN and CDR2 SVGIG (reference sequence). The V end lost 0 bases, the J end lost 2 bases, and 12 bases lay between the germline ends. CDR3 length: 15 amino acids. This chain's CDR3 is CAWSVFGGVTDTQYF. The CDR3 DNA reads as TGTGCCTGGAGTGTCTTCGGAGGGGTCACAGATACGCAGTATTTT.

V usage is TRBV9 and J usage is TRBJ1-2, with D tentatively TRBD1 (6 bases). Looked up from germline, CDR1 is SGDLS and CDR2 is YYNGEE. Trimming pared 3 bases from V and 4 bases from J, leaving 16 bases between. CDR3 length: 15 amino acids. CDR3 DNA sequence: TGTGCCAGCAGCGCCCAAATCAAGACAGGCTATGGCTACACCTTC. It codes for CASSAQIKTGYGYTF.